The 27 T cell receptor beta chains below were found in one sample sequenced in a study of blood T cells in healthy people across ages. PCR was performed a second time for 7 to 11 cycles using a sample-barcoded 5' primer and a J-beta primer mix. TCRdb itself ran the 5' RACE reads through MiXCR, one entry per CDR3 protein. The table records 760,000 or so distinct CDR3 sequences, approximately 25% of them present only once. These data also featured in a second study, about T cells of mothers and their children.

The sequencing input was blood. All receptors come from a boy aged 10-17 years in good health.

This clonotype was seen a handful of times. This sequence joins TRBV20-1 and TRBJ1-4; 7 bases agree with TRBD1. Trimming removed 5 bases from V and 7 bases from J; junction bases left unmatched: 10. CDR1 and CDR2 (germline): DFQATT, SNEGSKA (reference sequence). CDR3 size: 14 residues. Here the CDR3 reads CSAPGGGLGEKLFF. The CDR3 nucleotides read TGCAGTGCTCCTGGAGGGGGCTTGGGTGAAAAACTGTTTTTT.

This clonotype was seen a handful of times. The gene calls are TRBV25-1 and TRBJ2-1; 8 bases are a match to TRBD1. The germline V gene has CDR1 MGHDK and CDR2 SYGVNS. V trimming: 4 bases; J trimming: 1 base; junction bases outside the gene matches: 12. This CDR3 contains 18 residues. Here the CDR3 DNA reads TGTGCCAGCAGTGCCTTTCCCACCCGGGACAGGTCCTACAATGAGCAGTTCTTC. Its translation is CASSAFPTRDRSYNEQFF.

V usage is TRBV9 and J usage is TRBJ2-4; TRBD1 aligns across 7 bases. Germline V lookup: CDR1 SGDLS, CDR2 YYNGEE. With V trimmed by 4 bases and J by 7 bases, 11 bases remained unmatched. The CDR3 runs to 15 residues. The CDR3 sequence is CASSPDTGTDNIQYF. In DNA, the CDR3 is TGTGCCAGCAGCCCCGACACCGGGACAGATAACATTCAGTACTTC.

The sample holds a few counts of this clonotype. V and J are TRBV6-5 and TRBJ1-6; D gene uncertain. CDR3 length: 16 residues. V was pared by 0 bases and J by 5 bases, with 11 bases between. CDR1 is MNHEY, CDR2 SVGAGI, per germline. This CDR3 is CASSYSNSQDNSPLHF. The CDR3 DNA reads TGTGCCAGCAGTTACTCGAACAGTCAAGATAATTCACCCCTCCACTTT.

This clonotype came up a few times. This rearrangement joins TRBV7-2 to TRBJ2-5; 10 positions agree with TRBD2. CDR3 size: 16 residues. V lost 0 bases and J lost 2; bases outside the gene matches: 3. CDR1 is SGHTA and CDR2 is FQGNSA in the germline V gene. The CDR3 DNA reads TGTGCCAGCAGCTTAGCTGGACTAGCGGTACAAGAGACCCAGTACTTC. Its translation: CASSLAGLAVQETQYF.

The table lists this clonotype with a few counts. This chain connects TRBV4-3 to TRBJ2-7; no clear D gene. Germline V gene data show CDR1 as LGHNA and CDR2 as YSLEER. The CDR3 sequence is 16 residues long. The V gene lost 0 bases and the J gene lost 2 bases, with 14 bases spanning the gap. CDR3 loop: CASSQDRALTTYEQYF. DNA of the CDR3: TGCGCCAGCAGCCAAGATAGAGCACTGACCACCTACGAGCAGTACTTC.

This clonotype appeared a few times. The CDR3 loop is CSVSFLAGTDTQYF. The CDR3 nucleotides are TGCAGCGTCTCCTTCCTAGCGGGCACAGATACGCAGTATTTT. V and J are TRBV29-1 and TRBJ2-3, with 7 bases that match TRBD2. The V and J ends lost 6 bases and 1 base, in that order; junction bases with no gene match: 7. The CDR3 length is 14 residues. CDR1 and CDR2 from the germline V gene are SQVTM and ANQGSEA.

This clonotype has just a few counts. The V gene is TRBV29-1, the J gene TRBJ2-5, with a possible D match to TRBD1 (6 bases). CDR1 is SQVTM, CDR2 ANQGSEA, per germline. This CDR3 has 13 amino acids. The germline V and J ends were trimmed by 6 bases and 5 bases, with 16 bases remaining between them. In DNA form, the CDR3 reads TGCAGCGTGGTAGGACAGAATCAGGAGACCCAGTACTTC. Protein: CSVVGQNQETQYF.

V gene TRBV4-3 combines with J gene TRBJ2-3; no firm D call. Trimming removed 4 bases at V and 3 bases at J, with 8 bases between. Germline V CDR1 and CDR2: LGHNA, YSLEER. The CDR3 loop spans 13 amino acids. This chain's CDR3 is CASSRSITDTQYF. As DNA, the CDR3 is TGCGCCAGCAGCCGGTCTATAACAGATACGCAGTATTTT.

V and J are TRBV2 and TRBJ1-2, with D possibly matching TRBD1 (6 bases). CDR1 SNHLY and CDR2 FYNNEI come from the germline V gene. This CDR3 region has 14 residues. Trimming shortened V by 2 bases and J by 4 bases, and 11 bases separated the two germline ends. The CDR3 nucleotides are TGTGCCAGCAGTGAACGGCCGGACAGCTATGGCTACACCTTC. Its translation is CASSERPDSYGYTF.

The chain recombines TRBV28 with TRBJ2-5; tentative D call: TRBD2 (6 bases). V lost 7 bases, J lost 5 bases, and 17 bases lay in between. Germline loops: CDR1 MDHEN, CDR2 SYDVKM. This CDR3 contains 14 residues. CDR3 nucleotide sequence: TGTGCCAGCACTCCCCTAGGGGAGGAGGAGACCCAGTACTTC. It specifies CASTPLGEEETQYF.

Regarding this clonotype: One end of the junction fails to match germline, which may point to a read error. This rearrangement joins TRBV7-3 to TRBJ1-4, with D unclear. CDR1 and CDR2 (germline): SGHTA, FQGTGA. This CDR3 is 16 amino acids long. Written as DNA, the CDR3 is TGTGCCAGCATCTTAGGAATGACACCTGGGCGCGAAAAACTGTTTTTT. Translated, it gives CASILGMTPGREKLFF.

This clonotype has a handful of counts. The chain employs TRBV27 and TRBJ2-5; D uncertain. Gene TRBJ2-7 matches the end of the DNA better, so the J call may be wrong. Per germline, CDR1 MNHEY and CDR2 SMNVEV (reference sequence). The CDR3 spans 13 residues. DNA of the CDR3: TGTGCCAGCAGTTTTGGTATTTTGTACGAGCAGTACTTC. Translated, it gives CASSFGILYEQYF.

This chain uses TRBV29-1 with TRBJ2-5; no clear D. Trimming removed 8 bases at V and 4 bases at J, with 17 bases between. The CDR3 is made up of 13 amino acids. CDR1 and CDR2 from the germline V gene are SQVTM and ANQGSEA. The CDR3 spells CSSRDHEAETQYF. DNA of the CDR3: TGCAGCTCCCGAGACCATGAGGCAGAGACCCAGTACTTC.

There are a few counts of this clonotype. CDR3 coding DNA: TGTGCCAGTACAGGGGAGGAAGAGACCCAGTACTTC. Translation: CASTGEEETQYF. The rearrangement links TRBV11-2 to TRBJ2-5; possible D gene TRBD1, 7 bases. CDR1 is SGHAT and CDR2 is FQNNGV in the germline V gene. The CDR3 is made up of 12 amino acids. V lost 9 bases and J 3 bases, leaving 11 bases between the germline ends.

The V call is TRBV29-1, the J call TRBJ2-7, with D perhaps given as TRBD1 or TRBD2 (5 bases each). V was trimmed by 5 bases and J by 3 bases, leaving 17 bases between them. Germline CDR1 is SQVTM and CDR2 is ANQGSEA. This CDR3 spans 14 amino acids. The CDR3 is CSVRTGTPSYEQYF. The DNA of the CDR3 is TGCAGCGTTCGCACCGGGACCCCAAGCTACGAGCAGTACTTC.

This chain links TRBV29-1 with TRBJ2-3; TRBD2 might be the D (5 bases). The CDR3 is 13 amino acids. Per the germline V gene, CDR1 is SQVTM and CDR2 is ANQGSEA. Here the CDR3 DNA reads TGCGCTTGGGAGACGAGCTTGGAAGATACGCAGTATTTT. It codes for CAWETSLEDTQYF.

This chain links TRBV4-1 with TRBJ2-3; possible D gene TRBD1, 6 bases. Germline V gene data show CDR1 as MGHRA and CDR2 as YSYEKL. Trimming stripped 4 bases from V and 6 bases from J, with 11 bases between. CDR3 length: 13 amino acids. The CDR3 region has the DNA TGCGCCAGCAGCCCCAGGGGTATGGATACGCAGTATTTT. As protein: CASSPRGMDTQYF.

This chain links TRBV20-1 with TRBJ2-5; TRBD2 matches 9 bases. The CDR3 is 14 amino acids. Germline V gene data show CDR1 as DFQATT and CDR2 as SNEGSKA (reference sequence). V shed 5 bases and J 3 bases; nucleotides not matched to a gene: 7. Here the CDR3 reads CSAYISGRKETQYF. In DNA, the CDR3 is TGCAGTGCTTATATAAGCGGGAGGAAAGAGACCCAGTACTTC.

The rearrangement uses TRBV3-1 and TRBJ1-2, with no clear D. Germline V gene sequence: CDR1 LGHDT, CDR2 YNNKEL (reference sequence). The ends were cut back, 2 bases at V and 5 bases at J, with 3 bases in the middle. The CDR3 has 11 residues. CDR3 bases: TGTGCCAGCAGCCAATTATATGGCTACACCTTC. It translates to CASSQLYGYTF.

Note on this clonotype: A junction boundary mismatches the germline segment, possibly from a read error. J is TRBJ2-6 and V is TRBV11-2; TRBD1 is a possible D gene (5 bases). The CDR3 covers 16 residues. Germline-derived CDR1 and CDR2 are SGHAT and FQNNGV. In nucleotides, the CDR3 is TGTGCCGGCAGCCCCCAGGGCAGGGCTGGGGCCAACGTCCTGACTTTC. This translates into CAGSPQGRAGANVLTF.

This sequence joins TRBV20-1 and TRBJ2-5, with 14 positions matching TRBD2. Trimming took 4 bases from V and 2 from J; bases not matched to a gene: 3. This CDR3 is built from 15 residues. Germline loops: CDR1 DFQATT, CDR2 SNEGSKA (reference sequence). CDR3 region: CSATGLAGAQETQYF. CDR3 DNA: TGCAGTGCTACGGGACTAGCGGGGGCACAAGAGACCCAGTACTTC.

This clonotype showed up just a few times. The J gene is TRBJ2-1, the V gene TRBV2; D perhaps matches TRBD1 (6 bases). This CDR3 spans 15 amino acids. Germline-derived CDR1 and CDR2 are SNHLY and FYNNEI. V shed 4 bases and J shed 2 bases, with 12 bases lying between them. CDR3 region: CASSGTESPYNEQFF. As DNA, the CDR3 is TGTGCCAGCAGTGGGACAGAATCCCCCTACAATGAGCAGTTCTTC.

There are a few counts of this clonotype. V is TRBV6-6 and J is TRBJ2-2; 12 nucleotides line up with TRBD2. CDR1 MNHNY and CDR2 SVGAGI come from the germline V gene (reference sequence). This CDR3 has 15 amino acids. The junction had 6 bases not matched to a gene; V was cut back by 5 bases and J by 8 bases. CDR3 DNA sequence: TGTGCCAGCAGTCGGACTAGCGGGGCCAGTGGGGAGCTGTTTTTT. Residues: CASSRTSGASGELFF.

J is TRBJ2-5 and V is TRBV7-3; 7 bases align to TRBD2. TRBJ2-1 matches the DNA end more closely, so the J call is doubtful. Germline V gene sequence: CDR1 SGHTA, CDR2 FQGTGA. The CDR3 length is 14 residues. CDR3 protein: CASSLPGRAGEQFF. The CDR3 DNA sequence: TGTGCCAGCAGCTTACCGGGGAGGGCCGGTGAGCAGTTCTTC.

The genes are TRBV28 and TRBJ2-3; TRBD2 matches at 10 bases. The V segment lost 2 bases and the J segment 3 bases; nucleotides outside the gene matches: 11. CDR1 MDHEN and CDR2 SYDVKM come from the germline V gene. The CDR3 is 18 amino acids. The CDR3 DNA reads TGTGCCAGCAGTTTACCCCCCCAGCGGGAGGGCCTAACAGATACGCAGTATTTT. The encoded protein is CASSLPPQREGLTDTQYF. Looking up the rest from reference TRBV28 and TRBJ2-3 gives the full variable domain: DVKVTQSSRYLVKRTGEKVFLECVQDMDHENMFWYRQDPGLGLRLIYFSYDVKMKEKGDIPEGYSVSREKKERFSLILESASTNQTSMYLCASSLPPQREGLTDTQYFGPGTRLTVL.

V gene TRBV6-1 combines with J gene TRBJ2-5; 10 bases agree with TRBD2. The DNA matches TRBJ2-7 better at its end, which makes the J call doubtful. Per the germline V gene, CDR1 is MNHNS and CDR2 is SASEGT. The CDR3 is 15 amino acids. As DNA, the CDR3 is TGTGCCAGCACCCAAGGGGGGACTAGCGTATACGAGCAGTACTTC. It is translated as CASTQGGTSVYEQYF.